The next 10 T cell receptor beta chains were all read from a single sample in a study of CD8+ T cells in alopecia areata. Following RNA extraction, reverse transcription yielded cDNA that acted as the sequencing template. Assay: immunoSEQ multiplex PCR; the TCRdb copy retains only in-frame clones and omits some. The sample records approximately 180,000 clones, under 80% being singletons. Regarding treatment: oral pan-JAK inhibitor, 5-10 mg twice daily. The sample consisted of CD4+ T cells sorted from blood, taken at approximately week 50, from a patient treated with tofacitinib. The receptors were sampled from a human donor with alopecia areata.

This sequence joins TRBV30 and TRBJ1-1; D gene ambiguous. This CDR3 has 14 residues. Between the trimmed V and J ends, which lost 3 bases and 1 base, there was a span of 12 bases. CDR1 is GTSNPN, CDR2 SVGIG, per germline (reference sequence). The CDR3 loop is CAWSPGRGNTEAFF. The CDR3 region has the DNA TGTGCCTGGAGCCCTGGCCGGGGGAACACTGAAGCTTTCTTT.

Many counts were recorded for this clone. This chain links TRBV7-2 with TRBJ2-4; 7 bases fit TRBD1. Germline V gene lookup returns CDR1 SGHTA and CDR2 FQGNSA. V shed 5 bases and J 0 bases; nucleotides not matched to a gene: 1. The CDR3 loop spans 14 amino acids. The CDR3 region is CASSDRVAKNIQYF. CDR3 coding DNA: TGTGCCAGCAGCGACAGGGTAGCCAAAAACATTCAGTACTTC.

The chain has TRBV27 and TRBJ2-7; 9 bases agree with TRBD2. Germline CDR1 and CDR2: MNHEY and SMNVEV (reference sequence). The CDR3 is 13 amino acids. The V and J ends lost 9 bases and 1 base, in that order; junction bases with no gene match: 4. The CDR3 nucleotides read TGTGCCAGTCGAGCGGGGGGATCCTACGAGCAGTACTTC. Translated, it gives CASRAGGSYEQYF.

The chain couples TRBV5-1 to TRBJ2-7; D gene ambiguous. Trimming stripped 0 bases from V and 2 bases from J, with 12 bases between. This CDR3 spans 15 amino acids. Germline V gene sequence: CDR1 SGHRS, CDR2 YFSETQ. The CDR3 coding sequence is TGCGCCAGCAGCTTGGAGCCAGAGCCCACCTACGAGCAGTACTTC. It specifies CASSLEPEPTYEQYF.

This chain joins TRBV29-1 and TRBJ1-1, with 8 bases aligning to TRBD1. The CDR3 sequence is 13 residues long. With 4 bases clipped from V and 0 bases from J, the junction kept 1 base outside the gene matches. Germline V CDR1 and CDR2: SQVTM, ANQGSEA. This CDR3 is CSVGTGMNTEAFF. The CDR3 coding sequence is TGCAGCGTTGGGACAGGGATGAACACTGAAGCTTTCTTT.

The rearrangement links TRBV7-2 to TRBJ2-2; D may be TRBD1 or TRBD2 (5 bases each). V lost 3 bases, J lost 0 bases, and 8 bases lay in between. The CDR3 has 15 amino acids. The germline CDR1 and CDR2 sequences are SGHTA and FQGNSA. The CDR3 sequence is CASSFQGPNTGELFF. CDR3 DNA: TGTGCCAGCAGCTTCCAGGGACCGAACACCGGGGAGCTGTTTTTT.

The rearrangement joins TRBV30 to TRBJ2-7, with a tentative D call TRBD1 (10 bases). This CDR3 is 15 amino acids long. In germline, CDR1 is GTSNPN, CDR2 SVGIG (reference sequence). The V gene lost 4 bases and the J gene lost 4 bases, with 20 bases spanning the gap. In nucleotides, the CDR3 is TGTGCCTGGACGCGGGGGGGACAGGGGATATACGAGCAGTACTTC. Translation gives CAWTRGGQGIYEQYF.

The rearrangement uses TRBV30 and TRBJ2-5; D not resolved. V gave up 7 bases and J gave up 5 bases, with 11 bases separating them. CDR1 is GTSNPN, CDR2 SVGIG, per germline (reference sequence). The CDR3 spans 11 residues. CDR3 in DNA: TGTGCCTCGCGTCGAAGTGAGACCCAGTACTTC. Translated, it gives CASRRSETQYF.

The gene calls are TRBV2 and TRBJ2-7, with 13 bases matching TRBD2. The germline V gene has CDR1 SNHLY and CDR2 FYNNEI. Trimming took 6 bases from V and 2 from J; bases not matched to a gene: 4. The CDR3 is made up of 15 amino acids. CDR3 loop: CASRPLAGGTYEQYF. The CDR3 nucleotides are TGTGCCAGCAGACCACTAGCGGGGGGGACCTACGAGCAGTACTTC.

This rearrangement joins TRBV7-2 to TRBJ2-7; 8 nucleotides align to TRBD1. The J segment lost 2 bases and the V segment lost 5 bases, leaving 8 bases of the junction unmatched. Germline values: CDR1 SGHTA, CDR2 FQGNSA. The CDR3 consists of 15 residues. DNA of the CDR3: TGTGCCAGCAGCACCTCGGGACAGGCCACCTACGAGCAGTACTTC. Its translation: CASSTSGQATYEQYF. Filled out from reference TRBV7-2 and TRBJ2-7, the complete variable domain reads GAGVSQSPSNKVTEKGKDVELRCDPISGHTALYWYRQSLGQGLEFLIYFQGNSAPDKSGLPSDRFSAERTGGSVSTLTIQRTQQEDSAVYLCASSTSGQATYEQYFGPGTRLTVT.